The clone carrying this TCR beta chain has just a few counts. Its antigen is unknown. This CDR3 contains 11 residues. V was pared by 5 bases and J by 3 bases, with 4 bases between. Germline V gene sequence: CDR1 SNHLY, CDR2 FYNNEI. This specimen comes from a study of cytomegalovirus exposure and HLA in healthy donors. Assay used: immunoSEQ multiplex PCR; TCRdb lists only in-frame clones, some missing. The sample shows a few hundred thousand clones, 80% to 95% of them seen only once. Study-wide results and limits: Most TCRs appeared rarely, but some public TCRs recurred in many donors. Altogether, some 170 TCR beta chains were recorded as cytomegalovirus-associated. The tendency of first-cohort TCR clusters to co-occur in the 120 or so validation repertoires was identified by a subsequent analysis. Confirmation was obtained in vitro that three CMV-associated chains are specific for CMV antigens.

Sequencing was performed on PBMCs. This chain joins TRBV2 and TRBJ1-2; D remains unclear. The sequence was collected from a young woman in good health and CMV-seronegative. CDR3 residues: CASSPDYGYTF. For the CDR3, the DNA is TGTGCCAGCAGTCCAGACTATGGCTACACCTTC. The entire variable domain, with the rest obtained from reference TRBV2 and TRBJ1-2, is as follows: EPEVTQTPSHQVTQMGQEVILRCVPISNHLYFYWYRQILGQKVEFLVSFYNNEISEKSEIFDDQFSVERPDGSNFTLKIRSTKLEDSAMYFCASSPDYGYTFGSGTRLTVV.